These T cell receptor beta chains were read from a single sample in a study of control samples from healthy donors and cancer patients. Clones were sequenced by immunoSEQ multiplex PCR, and TCRdb holds only the in-frame ones, with some missing. Among some 150,000 clones listed, 90% to 95% were seen once. Sequencing was done on a sample of PBMCs. These receptors were taken from a man between 60 and 70 years old with colorectal cancer. Both conserved end residues are part of each CDR3. D genes are given only for firm matches. Size is omitted from some rows. Given values are once, few, many or a class for expanded clones.

CASSEATQGNSPLHF,TGTGCCAGCAGTGAAGCAACCCAGGGTAATTCACCCCTCCACTTT,TRBV6-1,-,-,TRBJ1-6
CASSLGAGSYNEQFF,TGCGCCAGCAGCTTGGGGGCAGGCTCCTACAATGAGCAGTTCTTC,TRBV5-1,-,-,TRBJ2-1
CASSAKGYYNSPLHF,TGTGCCAGCAGTGCGAAGGGTTACTATAATTCACCCCTCCACTTT,TRBV2,-,-,TRBJ1-6
CASSFEDNMGAFF,TGTGCCAGCAGTTTTGAAGATAACATGGGTGCTTTCTTT,TRBV12-3/TRBV12-4,-,-,TRBJ1-1
CASSPPKGITEAFF,TGTGCCAGCTCACCACCAAAAGGCATTACTGAAGCTTTCTTT,TRBV18,-,-,TRBJ1-1
CASSYSTGGSYEQYF,TGTGCCAGCAGTTACTCGACAGGGGGCTCCTACGAGCAGTACTTC,TRBV6-5,TRBD1,once,TRBJ2-7
CAVGDTHSNQPQHF,TGTGCCGTCGGGGACACCCATAGCAATCAGCCCCAGCATTTT,TRBV10-3,-,once,TRBJ1-5
CASSPGDYLGAPYF,TGCGCCAGCAGCCCTGGGGACTACCTCGGAGCCCCGTACTTC,TRBV4-1,TRBD2,-,TRBJ2-7
CASSYTGLIGTEAFF,TGTGCCAGCAGTTACACCGGACTCATCGGGACTGAAGCTTTCTTT,TRBV6-5,-,-,TRBJ1-1
CASSLKETQYF,TGTGCCAGCAGCTTAAAAGAGACCCAGTACTTC,TRBV7-2,-,-,TRBJ2-5
CASSLAVGNTEAFF,TGTGCCAGCAGCTTGGCGGTAGGGAACACTGAAGCTTTCTTT,TRBV5-4,-,-,TRBJ1-1
CASSLALGQSNYGYTF,TGTGCCAGCAGCTTAGCGCTGGGACAGTCAAACTATGGCTACACCTTC,TRBV7-9,TRBD1,-,TRBJ1-2
CASSYSGRTEFNYGYTF,TGTGCCAGCAGTTACTCGGGCAGGACGGAATTTAACTATGGCTACACCTTC,TRBV6-2/TRBV6-3,-,-,TRBJ1-2
CASSPHDRGHTEAFF,TGCGCCAGCAGCCCTCACGACAGGGGGCACACTGAAGCTTTCTTT,TRBV5-1,TRBD1,-,TRBJ1-1
CASSFTRPGRTEAFF,TGTGCCAGCAGTTTCACACGACCCGGGAGGACTGAAGCTTTCTTT,TRBV6-5,-,-,TRBJ1-1
CASSLSAGGDEQYF,TGTGCCAGCAGTTTATCCGCAGGGGGCGACGAGCAGTACTTC,TRBV27,TRBD1,-,TRBJ2-7
CASSIGTGAYEQYF,TGTGCCAGTAGTATTGGTACAGGAGCCTACGAGCAGTACTTC,TRBV19,-,once,TRBJ2-7
CASSEGSGTSGGLGTDTQYF,TGTGCCAGCAGCGAGGGTTCCGGGACTAGCGGGGGGTTGGGCACAGATACGCAGTATTTT,TRBV6-2/TRBV6-3,TRBD2,-,TRBJ2-3
CASSYSSGAHEQYF,TGTGCCAGCAGTTACTCGAGCGGAGCCCACGAGCAGTACTTC,TRBV6-2/TRBV6-3,-,-,TRBJ2-7
CASSPRDSIRTTNEKLFF,TGTGCCAGCAGCCCCCGGGACAGCATTCGTACAACTAATGAAAAACTGTTTTTT,TRBV7-9,TRBD1,-,TRBJ1-4
CASSLDLYNEQFF,TGTGCCAGCAGCCTCGACCTCTACAATGAGCAGTTCTTC,TRBV7-9,-,-,TRBJ2-1
CASSSGGQFEAFF,TGTGCCAGCAGTTCAGGGGGACAGTTTGAAGCTTTCTTT,TRBV27,TRBD1,-,TRBJ1-1
CASSLGGNTEAFF,TGTGCCAGCAGTTTAGGGGGGAACACTGAAGCTTTCTTT,TRBV12-3/TRBV12-4,-,-,TRBJ1-1
CASSISGGSTGELFF,TGTGCCAGTAGTATCAGCGGGGGAAGCACCGGGGAGCTGTTTTTT,TRBV19,TRBD2,-,TRBJ2-2
CASSQAGIGPRRTEAFF,TGCGCCAGCAGCCAAGCGGGTATAGGGCCCCGGAGGACTGAAGCTTTCTTT,TRBV4-1,-,once,TRBJ1-1
CASSLAGTGFLYNEQFF,TGTGCCAGCAGCTTGGCCGGGACAGGATTCCTCTACAATGAGCAGTTCTTC,TRBV5-5,TRBD1,-,TRBJ2-1
CAWSVWGDTEAFF,TGTGCCTGGAGTGTATGGGGGGACACTGAAGCTTTCTTT,TRBV30,-,-,TRBJ1-1
CASSLPGAPAPNTEAFF,TGTGCCAGCAGCTTACCAGGGGCCCCTGCGCCGAACACTGAAGCTTTCTTT,TRBV5-6,-,-,TRBJ1-1
CASSAPRGNEQYF,TGTGCCAGCAGCGCACCCCGGGGAAACGAGCAGTACTTC,TRBV13,-,-,TRBJ2-7
CASSYAGADYGYTF,TGTGCCAGCAGTTACGCGGGGGCGGACTATGGCTACACCTTC,TRBV6-5,-,-,TRBJ1-2
CASSVGLGTGYEQYF,TGTGCCAGCAGCGTAGGGTTGGGGACAGGCTACGAGCAGTACTTC,TRBV9,TRBD1,-,TRBJ2-7
CASSSQRNPEAFF,TGTGCCAGCAGCTCCCAGAGGAATCCTGAAGCTTTCTTT,TRBV7-9,-,-,TRBJ1-1
CASSDGGDGTEAFF,TGCGCCAGCAGTGACGGAGGGGACGGCACTGAAGCTTTCTTT,TRBV10-1,-,-,TRBJ1-1
CASSPRGTAEYF,TGTGCCAGCAGCCCTAGGGGGACTGCCGAATACTTC,TRBV5-6,-,-,TRBJ2-7
CASRVTGTGWNQPQHF,TGTGCCAGTAGGGTCACCGGGACAGGGTGGAATCAGCCCCAGCATTTT,TRBV19,TRBD1,-,TRBJ1-5
CAAPRGQGSVTQYF,TGTGCCGCTCCGCGGGGACAGGGGTCAGTTACGCAGTATTTT,TRBV6-5,TRBD1,-,TRBJ2-3
CASSYNREETQYF,TGTGCCAGCAGTTACAACAGGGAGGAGACCCAGTACTTC,TRBV6-5,-,-,TRBJ2-5
CAISELGGNSNQPQHF,TGTGCCATCAGTGAGCTCGGGGGTAATAGCAATCAGCCCCAGCATTTT,TRBV10-3,-,-,TRBJ1-5
CASSLVSGVGVEAFF,TGTGCCAGCAGCTTAGTTTCAGGGGTGGGAGTTGAAGCTTTCTTT,TRBV11-2,-,-,TRBJ1-1
CASSVVGVGETQYF,TGTGCCAGCAGCGTAGTAGGGGTTGGAGAGACCCAGTACTTC,TRBV9,-,-,TRBJ2-5
CASSFQDRARDEQFF,TGTGCCAGCTCGTTCCAAGACAGGGCGAGGGATGAGCAGTTCTTC,TRBV18,TRBD1,-,TRBJ2-1
CASSLGGNNQPQHF,TGTGCCAGCAGCTTAGGAGGGAATAATCAGCCCCAGCATTTT,TRBV7-2,-,-,TRBJ1-5
CASSFGGSNQPQHF,TGTGCCAGCAGCTTCGGGGGGAGCAATCAGCCCCAGCATTTT,TRBV5-6,-,-,TRBJ1-5
CASTPTGTVNTEAFF,TGTGCCAGCACCCCTACGGGAACGGTGAACACTGAAGCTTTCTTT,TRBV3-1/TRBV3-2,-,-,TRBJ1-1
CASSRPGRETQYF,TGTGCCAGCAGCCGACCGGGGCGAGAGACCCAGTACTTC,TRBV13,-,-,TRBJ2-5
CASSPPLAVASYEQYF,TGTGCCAGCAGTCCTCCACTAGCGGTGGCCTCCTACGAGCAGTACTTC,TRBV28,TRBD2,-,TRBJ2-7
CASSLTGYYEQYF,TGTGCCAGTAGCTTAACAGGTTACTACGAGCAGTACTTC,TRBV19,-,-,TRBJ2-7
CASSEMYEQFF,TGTGCCAGCAGTGAAATGTATGAGCAGTTCTTC,TRBV6-1,-,-,TRBJ2-1